Each of the 8 T cell receptor beta chains below was sequenced from the same sample in a study of cytomegalovirus exposure and HLA in healthy donors. PCR employed 60 Vbeta and 13 Jbeta primers. The repertoire was sequenced with immunoSEQ multiplex PCR; TCRdb's copy has only in-frame clones and lacks some. The sample consists of around 130,000 clones, roughly 9% of them appearing once. The sample taken for sequencing was PBMCs. All receptors come from a woman in her thirties or forties in good health and CMV-seropositive.

This chain links TRBV5-1 with TRBJ1-2, with a weak D call TRBD1 (6 bases). Germline lookup yields CDR1 SGHRS and CDR2 YFSETQ. V lost 1 base and J lost 8, with 15 bases in between. This CDR3 region has 14 residues. The CDR3 sequence: CASSLSGQREGYTF. The CDR3 nucleotides are TGCGCCAGCAGCTTGTCCGGACAGCGCGAAGGCTACACCTTC.

The gene calls are TRBV5-6 and TRBJ2-2; TRBD1 matches at 8 bases. Germline CDR1 and CDR2: SGHDT and YYEEEE. V shed 3 bases and J 1 base; nucleotides not matched to a gene: 8. The CDR3 has 17 residues. This chain's CDR3 is CASSSPQGALNTGELFF. The CDR3 region has the DNA TGTGCCAGCAGCTCCCCCCAGGGGGCTTTGAACACCGGGGAGCTGTTTTTT.

The V gene is TRBV11-2, the J gene TRBJ1-3; no definite D call. Trimming cost V 3 bases and J 0 bases, with 9 bases left between them. This CDR3 is 15 amino acids long. Per the germline V gene, CDR1 is SGHAT and CDR2 is FQNNGV. The CDR3 region has the DNA TGTGCCAGCAGCTTGGAGGCTAGCTCTGGAAACACCATATATTTT. It is translated as CASSLEASSGNTIYF.

The sample holds a few counts of this clone. CDR3: CASSLVAGSSYNEQFF. CDR3 coding DNA: TGTGCCAGCAGCTTAGTGGCGGGGAGCTCCTACAATGAGCAGTTCTTC. V usage is TRBV7-7 and J usage is TRBJ2-1; weak D call: TRBD2 (6 bases). The germline V and J ends were trimmed by 1 base and 0 bases, with 10 bases remaining between them. This CDR3 is 16 amino acids long. Germline V CDR1 and CDR2: SSHAT, FNYEAQ (reference sequence).

This clone was seen a few times. The chain has TRBV4-2 and TRBJ2-7; D may be TRBD1 (5 bases). The CDR3 has 13 amino acids. Germline V gives CDR1 LGHNA, CDR2 YNFKEQ. V gave up 2 bases and J gave up 4 bases, with 9 bases separating them. CDR3 sequence reads: CASSQFQGYEQYF. In DNA form, the CDR3 reads TGTGCCAGCAGCCAATTTCAGGGATACGAGCAGTACTTC.

The chain links TRBV18 to TRBJ2-3; possible D gene TRBD1, 7 bases. Germline V CDR1 and CDR2: KGHSH, LQKENI. V gave up 2 bases and J gave up 0 bases, with 12 bases separating them. This CDR3 is built from 16 residues. Written as DNA, the CDR3 is TGTGCCAGCTCACCAGGGCAGGGGGGAAGCACAGATACGCAGTATTTT. Its protein product is CASSPGQGGSTDTQYF.

J is TRBJ1-1 and V is TRBV7-2; tentative D call: TRBD1 (6 bases). Germline V gene lookup returns CDR1 SGHTA and CDR2 FQGNSA. V shed 2 bases and J shed 3 bases, with 13 bases lying between them. The CDR3 has 15 amino acids. CDR3 region: CASSLRGASDTEAFF. In DNA form, the CDR3 reads TGTGCCAGCAGCTTACGGGGGGCGTCGGACACTGAAGCTTTCTTT. Full variable domain (remainder filled in from reference TRBV7-2 and TRBJ1-1): GAGVSQSPSNKVTEKGKDVELRCDPISGHTALYWYRQSLGQGLEFLIYFQGNSAPDKSGLPSDRFSAERTGGSVSTLTIQRTQQEDSAVYLCASSLRGASDTEAFFGQGTRLTVV.

Only a few counts were recorded for this clone. The V call is TRBV5-7, the J call TRBJ1-5, with TRBD1 identical over 8 bases. TRBV5-7 is treated as an ORF (open reading frame) with a function not yet certain. This CDR3 is built from 16 residues. Trimming removed 4 bases from V and 3 bases from J; junction bases left unmatched: 9. This chain's CDR3 is CASSGGTGRFNQPQHF. The CDR3 DNA sequence: TGTGCCAGCAGCGGAGGGACAGGCCGGTTCAATCAGCCCCAGCATTTT.